This TCR beta chain was sequenced for a study of blood T cell repertoires in COVID-19. Donors were grouped by their self-reported clinical history. For recovered donors of Cohort 3, there were two negative PCRs, clearance, or symptom resolution. The protocol was immunoSEQ multiplex PCR, while the TCRdb copy is restricted to in-frame clones and leaves out a portion. The table lists 300,000 to 350,000 clones, about 87% of them singletons. The source is a man aged 30 to 45 who had recovered from COVID-19. The sample consisted of PBMCs or T cells enriched from blood (not recorded which).

CDR3 nucleotides: TGTGCCAGGCCGGGACAGGGTACAATCATGCAGCCCCAGCATTTT. This sequence encodes CARPGQGTIMQPQHF. The genes are TRBV19 and TRBJ1-5, with 9 bases matching TRBD1. Losses at the gene ends were 9 bases for V and 7 bases for J; bases not matched to a gene: 13. There are 15 residues in the CDR3. Germline loops: CDR1 LNHDA, CDR2 SQIVND (reference sequence).